Following are 9 T cell receptor beta chains from one sample sequenced in a study of T cells in Graves' hyperthyroidism and ophthalmopathy (dated 2019 in TCRdb). Receptor libraries were prepared by multiplex PCR. This sample was sequenced with an Illumina HiSeq 2000. Amplification of TCR beta CDR3 regions was carried out from RNA transcripts. A first-round RT-PCR of the TCR CDR3 used the HTBI primer set with the Qiagen OneStep RT-PCR kit. The public reads were reanalyzed by TCRdb: fastp trimming at Q25, MiXCR alignment, in-frame beta chains only. Each CDR3 protein appears once, grouped with its most common genes and DNA. Recorded for this sample are nearly 750,000 distinct CDR3 sequences; about 35% of them occurred a single time. Less than 40% of the sample is held by the ten biggest clonotypes. The sequenced sample consisted of blood. Receptors were obtained from a woman aged 35 to 49 with Graves' hyperthyroidism.

The rearrangement uses TRBV27 and TRBJ2-5, with D perhaps TRBD2 (5 bases). V shed 5 bases and J shed 7 bases, with 8 bases lying between them. From germline, CDR1 is MNHEY and CDR2 SMNVEV (reference sequence). CDR3 length: 11 residues. The CDR3 region is CASSLRGTQYF. DNA for the CDR3: TGTGCCAGCAGTCTCCGGGGGACCCAGTACTTC.

This clonotype was detected only a few times. CDR3 in amino acids: CSAPGVASGIRQETQYF. CDR3 in DNA: TGCAGTGCCCCAGGGGTCGCTAGCGGGATAAGACAAGAGACCCAGTACTTC. V is TRBV20-1 and J is TRBJ2-5; 9 nucleotides match TRBD2. CDR1 is DFQATT, CDR2 SNEGSKA, per germline (reference sequence). Trimming at V came to 6 bases and at J to 2 bases, leaving 16 bases not matched to a gene. This CDR3 is 17 amino acids long.

In this sample, this clonotype turned up a few times. The chain has TRBV7-2 and TRBJ1-2; D gene unclear. With 8 bases removed from V and 2 bases from J, the gap between germline ends came to 12 bases. The CDR3 is made up of 13 amino acids. Germline CDR1 reads SGHTA; CDR2 reads FQGNSA. The CDR3 region is CASRLLGNYGYTF. CDR3 coding DNA: TGTGCCAGCCGACTCTTGGGGAACTATGGCTACACCTTC.

The rearrangement joins TRBV11-2 to TRBJ2-4; tentative D call: TRBD2 (6 bases). The germline V and J ends were trimmed by 1 base and 13 bases, with 11 bases remaining between them. The CDR3 is 12 amino acids. In germline, CDR1 is SGHAT, CDR2 FQNNGV. The CDR3, as DNA: TGTGCCAGCAGCTTAGCCGCACGGGAGCAGTACTTC. It encodes CASSLAAREQYF.

This chain uses TRBV18 with TRBJ2-7; TRBD1 aligns across 9 bases. Trimming at V came to 1 base and at J to 4 bases, leaving 5 bases not matched to a gene. CDR1 is KGHSH, CDR2 LQKENI, per germline. The CDR3 has 15 amino acids. The CDR3 DNA is TGTGCCAGCTCACCACAGGGGACAGGGACTTACGAGCAGTACTTC. This encodes CASSPQGTGTYEQYF.

This clonotype turned up a few times. V usage is TRBV6-4 and J usage is TRBJ1-1; D gene ambiguous. Germline V gene data show CDR1 as MRHNA and CDR2 as SNTAGT. V lost 4 bases to trimming and J lost 5 bases, with 17 bases between them. This CDR3 region has 15 residues. CDR3 sequence reads: CASSGVNSLGTEAFF. The CDR3, as DNA: TGTGCCAGCAGTGGGGTTAATAGTCTTGGGACTGAAGCTTTCTTT.

The chain combines TRBV10-3 with TRBJ2-2; 9 nucleotides agree with TRBD1. Trimming at V came to 10 bases and at J to 7 bases, leaving 19 bases not matched to a gene. The CDR3 runs to 17 residues. Germline CDR1 and CDR2: ENHRY and SYGVKD. This CDR3 reads CASTKNAGTGKDGELFF. As DNA, the CDR3 is TGTGCCAGCACAAAAAACGCCGGGACAGGGAAGGACGGGGAGCTGTTTTTT.

This clonotype was recorded many times. One end of the junction fails to match germline, which may point to a read error. This chain joins TRBV7-7 and TRBJ1-1; 7 nucleotides align to TRBD1. This CDR3 is 13 amino acids long. Germline CDR1 reads SSHAT; CDR2 reads FNYEAQ (reference sequence). The CDR3 loop reads CASSLDRTAEAFF. CDR3 sequence (DNA): TGTGCTAGCAGCTTGGACAGGACCGCTGAAGCTTTCTTT.

Many counts were recorded for this clonotype. Sequence at one end of the junction differs from germline and may be a read error. The V and J genes are TRBV6-2 or TRBV6-3 and TRBJ1-1; unclear D gene. The CDR3 runs to 11 residues. Germline CDR1 and CDR2: MNHEY and SVGEGT. Here the CDR3 DNA reads TGTGCCAGCACTCTGAAGACTGAAGCTTTCTTT. The encoded protein is CASTLKTEAFF.